These 24 T cell receptor beta chains share one sample of origin, sequenced in a study of T cell responses to AZD1222 COVID-19 vaccine. TCRdb's table, derived via immunoSEQ multiplex PCR, lists solely in-frame clones and lacks some. The sample has approximately 160,000 clones, approximately 89% seen once. The sequences come from peripheral blood, collected on day 0 of MenACWY control vaccination. The receptor set was obtained from an adult in good health.

The rearrangement links TRBV19 to TRBJ1-1, with D perhaps matching TRBD1 (5 bases). Trimming took off 3 bases at V and 1 base at J, with 21 bases between the two ends. This CDR3 spans 18 amino acids. Germline CDR1 is LNHDA and CDR2 is SQIVND (reference sequence). This chain's CDR3 is CASSIPPGRGAGNTEAFF. CDR3 nucleotide sequence: TGTGCCAGTAGTATTCCCCCCGGGAGGGGCGCTGGGAACACTGAAGCTTTCTTT. Filled out from reference TRBV19 and TRBJ1-1, the complete variable domain reads DGGITQSPKYLFRKEGQNVTLSCEQNLNHDAMYWYRQDPGQGLRLIYYSQIVNDFQKGDIAEGYSVSREKKESFPLTVTSAQKNPTAFYLCASSIPPGRGAGNTEAFFGQGTRLTVV.

The V and J genes are TRBV29-1 and TRBJ1-2; maybe TRBD1 (5 bases). V lost 4 bases, J lost 4 bases, and 13 bases lay in between. This CDR3 has 13 amino acids. Germline V gene sequence: CDR1 SQVTM, CDR2 ANQGSEA. DNA of the CDR3: TGCAGCGTTGGGGGCTTCGGGTTCTATGGCTACACCTTC. Its translation is CSVGGFGFYGYTF. Variable domain in full (rest from reference TRBV29-1 and TRBJ1-2): SAVISQKPSRDICQRGTSLTIQCQVDSQVTMMFWYRQQPGQSLTLIATANQGSEATYESGFVIDKFPISRPNLTFSTLTVSNMSPEDSSIYLCSVGGFGFYGYTFGSGTRLTVV.

This clone appeared once. The chain links TRBV13 to TRBJ2-2; 7 bases are shared with TRBD1. The CDR3 has 16 amino acids. Losses at the gene ends were 5 bases for V and 5 bases for J; bases not matched to a gene: 11. Per germline, CDR1 PRHDT and CDR2 FYEKMQ (reference sequence). CDR3 loop: CASSPGTVEYTGELFF. As DNA, the CDR3 is TGTGCCAGCAGCCCCGGGACAGTAGAATATACCGGGGAGCTGTTTTTT.

This clone occurred a few times. This chain joins TRBV7-2 and TRBJ1-1; weak D call: TRBD1 (6 bases). Germline assignment: CDR1 SGHTA and CDR2 FQGNSA. The CDR3 consists of 13 residues. With 2 bases removed from V and 6 bases from J, the gap between germline ends came to 10 bases. The CDR3 nucleotides read TGTGCCAGCAGCTTACAGGGGAGGGCTGAAGCTTTCTTT. Protein sequence: CASSLQGRAEAFF. Based on the CDR3 plus reference TRBV7-2 and TRBJ1-1, the full variable domain is GAGVSQSPSNKVTEKGKDVELRCDPISGHTALYWYRQSLGQGLEFLIYFQGNSAPDKSGLPSDRFSAERTGGSVSTLTIQRTQQEDSAVYLCASSLQGRAEAFFGQGTRLTVV.

This chain joins TRBV5-4 and TRBJ2-2; no reliable D call. The CDR3 runs 16 residues. V lost 0 bases and J 4 bases, leaving 13 bases between the germline ends. Germline V CDR1 and CDR2: SGHNT, YYREEE (reference sequence). The CDR3 loop reads CASSLVGAVATGELFF. The DNA of the CDR3 is TGTGCCAGCAGCTTGGTTGGCGCCGTGGCCACCGGGGAGCTGTTTTTT.

The genes are TRBV24-1 and TRBJ2-3; D is undetermined. CDR1 KGHDR and CDR2 SFDVKD come from the germline V gene. Trimming removed 6 bases at V and 0 bases at J, with 15 bases between. The CDR3 totals 16 residues. The CDR3 is CATSPGRQASTDTQYF. The CDR3 DNA is TGTGCCACCAGTCCTGGGCGACAAGCTAGCACAGATACGCAGTATTTT.

The chain links TRBV24-1 to TRBJ2-2; D may match TRBD1 or TRBD2 (6 bases each). The CDR3 totals 11 residues. V was clipped by 11 bases and J by 5 bases, with 8 bases between them. Germline V gene lookup returns CDR1 KGHDR and CDR2 SFDVKD. In nucleotides, the CDR3 is TGTGCCATAGGGGGGACCGGGGAGCTGTTTTTT. Translating it yields CAIGGTGELFF.

The genes are TRBV4-1 and TRBJ2-7; D not resolved. CDR1 and CDR2 (germline): MGHRA, YSYEKL. The V and J ends lost 1 base and 6 bases respectively, with 7 bases between them. The CDR3 is made up of 12 amino acids. The CDR3 sequence is CASSQGGLEQYF. In DNA, the CDR3 is TGCGCCAGCAGCCAAGGAGGCCTCGAGCAGTACTTC.

This rearrangement joins TRBV18 to TRBJ1-1; possible D gene TRBD1, 5 bases. Trimming shortened V by 1 base and J by 3 bases, and 18 bases separated the two germline ends. This CDR3 spans 17 amino acids. Germline CDR1 reads KGHSH; CDR2 reads LQKENI. The CDR3 bases are TGTGCCAGCTCACCACTCCCCCCGGCAGGGTCACACACTGAAGCTTTCTTT. It codes for CASSPLPPAGSHTEAFF.

The V gene is TRBV7-9, the J gene TRBJ2-5; TRBD2 matches at 15 bases. The V gene end was trimmed by 4 bases and the J gene end by 4 bases; junction bases not matched to a gene: 4. In germline, CDR1 is SEHNR, CDR2 FQNEAQ (reference sequence). The CDR3 sequence is 16 residues long. CDR3 nucleotides: TGTGCCAGCAGCTCTATGGGACTAGCGGGAGGAGAGACCCAGTACTTC. This gives the protein CASSSMGLAGGETQYF.

The V and J genes are TRBV5-1 and TRBJ2-7; 8 bases are shared with TRBD1. CDR3 length: 16 residues. The V gene's germline CDR1 is SGHRS and CDR2 YFSETQ. V lost 0 bases, J lost 1 base, and 6 bases stayed unmatched. Here the CDR3 DNA reads TGCGCCAGCAGCTTGGAACCGGACAGGGAGTCCTACGAGCAGTACTTC. Encoded protein: CASSLEPDRESYEQYF.

This chain uses TRBV29-1 with TRBJ1-1; perhaps TRBD1 as D (5 bases). CDR1 SQVTM and CDR2 ANQGSEA come from the germline V gene. Trimming cost V 7 bases and J 6 bases, with 15 bases left between them. The CDR3 runs 12 residues. CDR3 nucleotide sequence: TGCAGCGGGAGGTCCGCCAGGGCTGAAGCTTTCTTT. It translates to CSGRSARAEAFF.

The chain couples TRBV30 to TRBJ1-1; D gene ambiguous. Germline CDR1 reads GTSNPN; CDR2 reads SVGIG (reference sequence). CDR3 length equals 13 residues. V was pared by 4 bases and J by 1 base, with 10 bases between. DNA of the CDR3: TGTGCCTGGAAACTGGGGAAGAACACTGAAGCTTTCTTT. Its translation is CAWKLGKNTEAFF.

This clone was observed a single time. The chain is built from TRBV5-1 and TRBJ2-1, with a tentative D call TRBD2 (6 bases). This CDR3 spans 13 amino acids. CDR1 and CDR2 from the germline V gene are SGHRS and YFSETQ. The V and J ends lost 0 bases and 8 bases respectively, with 9 bases between them. In nucleotides, the CDR3 is TGCGCCAGCAGCTTGGGAGGAGGGGATGAGCAGTTCTTC. Protein product: CASSLGGGDEQFF.

V and J are TRBV5-1 and TRBJ2-7; D is uncertain. The CDR3 runs to 12 residues. V gave up 4 bases and J gave up 0 bases, with 5 bases separating them. Looked up from germline, CDR1 is SGHRS and CDR2 is YFSETQ. CDR3 region: CASSVDSYEQYF. In nucleotides, the CDR3 is TGCGCCAGCAGCGTGGACTCCTACGAGCAGTACTTC. The full variable domain, its missing parts supplied by reference TRBV5-1 and TRBJ2-7, is KAGVTQTPRYLIKTRGQQVTLSCSPISGHRSVSWYQQTPGQGLQFLFEYFSETQRNKGNFPGRFSGRQFSNSRSEMNVSTLELGDSALYLCASSVDSYEQYFGPGTRLTVT.

This clone has only a few counts. In DNA, the CDR3 is TGTGCCAGCAGGACCCCGGGCGGGCACTACGAGCAGTACTTC. It encodes CASRTPGGHYEQYF. The chain employs TRBV11-2 and TRBJ2-7; TRBD2 is a possible D gene (5 bases). Germline values: CDR1 SGHAT, CDR2 FQNNGV. V was pared by 6 bases and J by 3 bases, with 15 bases between. This CDR3 is 14 amino acids long.

The J gene is TRBJ2-7, the V gene TRBV7-2; tentative D call: TRBD2 (7 bases). There are 13 residues in the CDR3. The V gene's germline CDR1 is SGHTA and CDR2 FQGNSA. V lost 3 bases, J lost 4 bases, and 10 bases lay in between. The CDR3 here is CASSFRGAYEQYF. The CDR3 coding sequence is TGTGCCAGCAGCTTTCGGGGGGCGTACGAGCAGTACTTC.

This clone was detected a few times. The chain carries TRBV10-3 and TRBJ1-1, with D uncertain. This CDR3 has 12 amino acids. Germline values: CDR1 ENHRY, CDR2 SYGVKD. The V gene lost 8 bases and the J gene lost 8 bases, with 15 bases spanning the gap. The CDR3 here is CAIASRAAEAFF. CDR3 coding DNA: TGTGCCATCGCATCCAGAGCTGCCGAAGCTTTCTTT.

This chain uses TRBV6-5 with TRBJ1-2, with 7 bases that match TRBD1. The CDR3 extends over 15 amino acids. CDR1 and CDR2 (germline): MNHEY, SVGAGI. Trimming removed 7 bases from V and 8 bases from J; junction bases left unmatched: 16. CDR3 in DNA: TGTGCCAGCATAGCCACGGGGACAGCGATTTGGGGCTACACCTTC. Translated: CASIATGTAIWGYTF.

The J gene is TRBJ2-2, the V gene TRBV9; D gene unclear. The CDR3 extends over 15 amino acids. Trimming took off 0 bases at V and 1 base at J, with 7 bases between the two ends. Germline CDR1 and CDR2: SGDLS and YYNGEE. The CDR3 sequence is CASSVGPGNTGELFF. The CDR3 bases are TGTGCCAGCAGCGTAGGTCCAGGGAACACCGGGGAGCTGTTTTTT.

This chain links TRBV9 with TRBJ1-2; the D gene is possibly TRBD1 (5 bases). The CDR3 extends over 16 amino acids. Trimming shortened V by 2 bases and J by 2 bases, and 16 bases separated the two germline ends. From germline, CDR1 is SGDLS and CDR2 YYNGEE. The CDR3 DNA is TGTGCCAGCAGCGTTGCAGGGTCCCTTTCAAACTATGGCTACACCTTC. It is translated as CASSVAGSLSNYGYTF.

The chain joins TRBV12-5 to TRBJ2-3; the D is unclear. CDR1 and CDR2 from the germline V gene are LGHNT and FRNRAP. The germline V and J ends were trimmed by 2 bases and 1 base, with 4 bases remaining between them. The CDR3 is 13 residues long. DNA of the CDR3: TGTGCTAGTGGTTTGTGGGGCACAGATACGCAGTATTTT. Translation gives CASGLWGTDTQYF.

The chain is built from TRBV27 and TRBJ1-2; 9 bases match TRBD1. Unmatched junction bases numbered 16, after V lost 1 base and J lost 7 bases. The CDR3 has 18 amino acids. CDR1 and CDR2 from the germline V gene are MNHEY and SMNVEV (reference sequence). The CDR3 sequence: CASSLFSLSGTGSGGYTF. The CDR3 DNA reads as TGTGCCAGCAGTTTATTTTCCTTGTCCGGGACAGGGAGCGGTGGCTACACCTTC.

This clone was recorded once. This chain links TRBV6-2 or TRBV6-3 with TRBJ1-5, with TRBD1 identical over 8 bases. Germline assignment: CDR1 MNHEY and CDR2 SVGEGT. The CDR3 runs 14 residues. The V segment lost 4 bases and the J segment 6 bases; nucleotides outside the gene matches: 5. The CDR3 sequence is CASSWQGAGQPQHF. Written as DNA, the CDR3 is TGTGCCAGCAGTTGGCAGGGGGCGGGTCAGCCCCAGCATTTT.